This T cell receptor beta chain was sequenced for a study of cytomegalovirus exposure and HLA in healthy donors. Unmatched junction bases numbered 10, after V lost 0 bases and J lost 8 bases. Germline CDR1 KGHSH, CDR2 LQKENI. This CDR3 has 17 amino acids. Clones were sequenced by immunoSEQ multiplex PCR, and TCRdb holds only the in-frame ones, with some missing. The sample carries about 64,000 clones, more than 85% recorded once. The chain combines TRBV18 with TRBJ1-4; 9 bases fit TRBD1. The sequence came from a young woman in good health and CMV-seronegative. Specimen: PBMCs. The CDR3 DNA sequence: TGTGCCAGCTCACCACCGGGACAGGGAGCCCTCGGGGAAAAACTGTTTTTT. The encoded protein is CASSPPGQGALGEKLFF.